A single sample gave rise to the 22 T cell receptor beta chains below, sequenced in a study of cytomegalovirus exposure and HLA in healthy donors. Assay used: immunoSEQ multiplex PCR; TCRdb lists only in-frame clones, some missing. This sample has about 220,000 clones, with approximately 90% found just once. Sequencing input: PBMCs. These receptors originate from a woman between 18 and 29 years old in good health and CMV-seronegative.

The V gene is TRBV5-1, the J gene TRBJ2-2; 14 positions match TRBD2. The CDR3 runs 16 residues. The V gene end was trimmed by 4 bases and the J gene end by 6 bases; junction bases not matched to a gene: 5. Germline V lookup: CDR1 SGHRS, CDR2 YFSETQ. CDR3 coding DNA: TGCGCCAGCAGCCAGGGACTAGCGGGAGTTCCCGGGGAGCTGTTTTTT. It specifies CASSQGLAGVPGELFF.

This clone was seen once. The chain has TRBV10-2 and TRBJ2-7, with 14 nucleotides matching TRBD2. Germline V CDR1 and CDR2: WSHSY, SAAADI. The length of the CDR3 is 16 residues. Trimming cost V 6 bases and J 3 bases; bases outside gene matches: 7. The chain's CDR3 is CASSAGTSGRIYEQYF. The CDR3 DNA follows: TGCGCCAGCAGCGCCGGGACTAGCGGGAGAATCTACGAGCAGTACTTC.

As regards this clone: Other DNA sequences in the same sample also yield this CDR3. The chain combines TRBV11-3 with TRBJ1-2; 7 nucleotides line up with TRBD1. This CDR3 has 13 residues. With V trimmed by 5 bases and J by 5 bases, 5 bases remained unmatched. Germline V gene sequence: CDR1 SGHNT, CDR2 YENEEA. CDR3 in amino acids: CASSRGGGYGYTF. The CDR3 bases are TGTGCCAGCAGCAGAGGGGGCGGATATGGCTACACCTTC.

J is TRBJ2-7 and V is TRBV30, with a tentative D call TRBD2 (7 bases). V gave up 3 bases and J gave up 6 bases, with 15 bases separating them. Germline values: CDR1 GTSNPN, CDR2 SVGIG (reference sequence). The CDR3 runs 13 residues. CDR3 in amino acids: CAWRVRGAGEQYF. The CDR3 DNA follows: TGTGCCTGGAGGGTTCGGGGGGCGGGCGAGCAGTACTTC.

This sequence joins TRBV15 and TRBJ2-7; maybe TRBD1 (6 bases). The CDR3 length is 14 residues. Trimming shortened V by 4 bases and J by 3 bases, and 13 bases separated the two germline ends. In germline, CDR1 is LNHNV, CDR2 YYDKDF (reference sequence). The CDR3 nucleotides are TGTGCCACCAGCATAGGGACATTCGACTACGAGCAGTACTTC. Translated: CATSIGTFDYEQYF.

This chain connects TRBV2 to TRBJ1-1, with D tentatively TRBD1 (6 bases). Germline values: CDR1 SNHLY, CDR2 FYNNEI. V dropped 2 bases and J dropped 6 bases, with 16 bases sitting between them. The CDR3 is 15 residues long. The CDR3 spells CASSEWPPSGAEAFF. In DNA, the CDR3 is TGTGCCAGCAGTGAATGGCCGCCGTCAGGGGCTGAAGCTTTCTTT.

This clone was seen once. The chain recombines TRBV10-3 with TRBJ1-2; TRBD1 matches 9 bases. CDR1 and CDR2 from the germline V gene are ENHRY and SYGVKD. Germline trimming cut 9 bases from V and 6 bases from J; bases unmatched to any gene: 17. The CDR3 has 16 amino acids. In DNA form, the CDR3 reads TGTGCCATTTCTGGGGGCTGGTACAGGGGGCGGAATGGCTACACCTTC. It is translated as CAISGGWYRGRNGYTF.

V and J are TRBV28 and TRBJ2-7; D call uncertain. V was pared by 5 bases and J by 5 bases, with 10 bases between. This CDR3 contains 12 residues. In germline, CDR1 is MDHEN, CDR2 SYDVKM. CDR3 in amino acids: CASSLRQDEQYF. DNA for the CDR3: TGTGCCAGCAGTCTCCGTCAGGACGAGCAGTACTTC.

The CDR3 loop is CASSDSTGVGEQYF. The CDR3 DNA reads as TGTGCCAGCAGTGACTCGACAGGGGTAGGGGAGCAGTACTTC. The gene calls are TRBV6-4 and TRBJ2-7; 8 nucleotides match TRBD1. Looked up from germline, CDR1 is MRHNA and CDR2 is SNTAGT. V lost 0 bases, J lost 7 bases, and 5 bases stayed unmatched. This CDR3 has 14 amino acids.

The chain recombines TRBV10-1 with TRBJ1-2, with 10 bases aligning to TRBD1. CDR1 and CDR2 from the germline V gene are WNHNN and SYGVQD (reference sequence). The V gene end was trimmed by 0 bases and the J gene end by 7 bases; junction bases not matched to a gene: 8. The CDR3 runs to 16 residues. The CDR3 protein is CASSESRRQGAGGYTF. DNA for the CDR3: TGCGCCAGCAGTGAGTCTCGACGACAGGGGGCTGGTGGCTACACCTTC.

The genes are TRBV5-1 and TRBJ1-4, with TRBD1 identical over 8 bases. Germline values: CDR1 SGHRS, CDR2 YFSETQ. The CDR3 consists of 14 residues. The trim removed 7 bases at V and 0 bases at J, leaving 2 bases unmatched. CDR3 nucleotide sequence: TGCGCCAGCGGACAGGGAGCAACTAATGAAAAACTGTTTTTT. It encodes CASGQGATNEKLFF. Full variable domain (outside the CDR3, taken from reference TRBV5-1 and TRBJ1-4): KAGVTQTPRYLIKTRGQQVTLSCSPISGHRSVSWYQQTPGQGLQFLFEYFSETQRNKGNFPGRFSGRQFSNSRSEMNVSTLELGDSALYLCASGQGATNEKLFFGSGTQLSVL.

The chain employs TRBV10-2 and TRBJ2-3; 10 nucleotides align to TRBD1. The germline CDR1 and CDR2 sequences are WSHSY and SAAADI. The CDR3 extends over 15 amino acids. V shed 8 bases and J 3 bases; nucleotides not matched to a gene: 8. The CDR3 loop reads CASVDRGIITDTQYF. The CDR3 DNA sequence: TGCGCCAGCGTGGACAGGGGGATAATTACAGATACGCAGTATTTT.

This clone was recorded once. The chain recombines TRBV19 with TRBJ2-2; 10 bases line up with TRBD2. V dropped 0 bases and J dropped 4; count of bases not matched to a gene: 8. Germline V CDR1 and CDR2: LNHDA, SQIVND (reference sequence). This CDR3 is built from 18 residues. The CDR3 DNA reads as TGTGCCAGTAGTATAGACACTCGACTAGCGGGTGTCACCGGGGAGCTGTTTTTT. Translation gives CASSIDTRLAGVTGELFF.

This clone was seen only once. The rearrangement joins TRBV11-2 to TRBJ2-3; D not resolved. Germline-derived CDR1 and CDR2 are SGHAT and FQNNGV. Trimming took 1 base from V and 8 from J, leaving 7 bases between them. This CDR3 comprises 12 residues. The CDR3 bases are TGTGCCAGCAGCTTAGGAACGGGTACGCAGTATTTT. It translates to CASSLGTGTQYF.

This clone occurred once. This chain connects TRBV9 to TRBJ2-1; 7 bases match TRBD2. The CDR3 contains 17 residues. After removal of 5 bases from V and 5 bases from J, the junction contained 16 bases not matched to a gene. Germline V lookup: CDR1 SGDLS, CDR2 YYNGEE. This chain's CDR3 is CASRTPGGTSSNNEQFF. DNA of the CDR3: TGTGCCAGCAGAACCCCGGGGGGAACTAGCAGCAACAATGAGCAGTTCTTC.

The chain joins TRBV11-3 to TRBJ2-3; 8 positions agree with TRBD2. J gave up 3 bases and V 5 bases, and 10 bases lay outside the gene matches. Germline CDR1 is SGHNT and CDR2 is YENEEA. The CDR3 covers 16 residues. CDR3 sequence (DNA): TGTGCCAGCAGCCTCCAAGCGGGAGTAGGGACAGATACGCAGTATTTT. It translates to CASSLQAGVGTDTQYF.

This chain joins TRBV9 and TRBJ2-3; 8 bases match TRBD1. V was clipped by 4 bases and J by 1 base; unmatched bases: 11. This CDR3 is built from 17 residues. Per germline, CDR1 SGDLS and CDR2 YYNGEE. Here the CDR3 reads CASSPDRGRFCTDTQYF. In DNA, the CDR3 is TGTGCCAGCAGCCCCGACAGGGGCAGATTTTGCACAGATACGCAGTATTTT.

The gene calls are TRBV4-1 and TRBJ1-5, with TRBD1 matching 7 bases. The CDR3 covers 14 residues. CDR1 is MGHRA and CDR2 is YSYEKL in the germline V gene. V was pared by 4 bases and J by 3 bases, with 3 bases of the junction left unmatched. The DNA for the CDR3 is TGCGCCAGCAGCCTGACAGGGCCCAATCAGCCCCAGCATTTT. Translation: CASSLTGPNQPQHF.

The genes are TRBV2 and TRBJ2-7; TRBD2 matches 10 bases. The CDR3 runs 16 residues. J lost 5 bases, V lost 6 bases, and 13 bases had no gene match. Germline lookup yields CDR1 SNHLY and CDR2 FYNNEI. CDR3 in amino acids: CASSPRGVAGGDEQYF. CDR3 nucleotides: TGTGCCAGCAGCCCCCGGGGGGTAGCGGGAGGTGACGAGCAGTACTTC.

This chain links TRBV7-2 with TRBJ2-7, with 8 nucleotides matching TRBD2. The germline V gene encodes CDR1 SGHTA and CDR2 FQGNSA. This CDR3 has 17 residues. Trimming cost V 5 bases and J 4 bases; bases outside gene matches: 16. For the CDR3, the DNA is TGTGCCAGCAGCAGTAGGGGGAGCGGGAGCGATTTTTACGAGCAGTACTTC. This codes for CASSSRGSGSDFYEQYF.

The CDR3 reads CASREQGAGNQPQHF. CDR3 DNA sequence: TGCGCCAGCAGAGAACAGGGGGCGGGCAATCAGCCCCAGCATTTT. This chain connects TRBV10-2 to TRBJ1-5; 9 nucleotides match TRBD1. Germline assignment: CDR1 WSHSY and CDR2 SAAADI. CDR3 length: 15 residues. The ends lost 6 bases at V and 2 bases at J; junction bases unmatched: 5.

This clone occurred once. The chain combines TRBV6-1 with TRBJ2-2, with unresolved D. The CDR3 consists of 13 residues. From germline, CDR1 is MNHNS and CDR2 SASEGT. V lost 7 bases, J lost 6 bases, and 12 bases lay in between. CDR3 coding DNA: TGTGCCAGCACTTTCCGGGTGGCCGGGGAGCTGTTTTTT. Its translation is CASTFRVAGELFF.